This T cell receptor (beta chain) came from a study of T cells in tumors after PD-1 blockade. Study in general: Prior checkpoint blockade, systemic immunosuppressant use, or anti-cancer therapy within 4 weeks excluded patients.

Only in-frame clones appear in the TCRdb table, and some are missing; sequencing was by immunoSEQ multiplex PCR. In the table there are roughly 35,000 clones, 73% of which are singletons. Input was roughly 550 ng to 6,500 ng of genomic DNA from tumor or blood. The source material was PBMCs, sampled after anti-PD-1 treatment. The sequence came from a human donor with basal cell carcinoma.

The CDR3: CASSRRGGEGEQYF. In DNA form, the CDR3 reads TGTGCCAGCAGTCGCCGCGGAGGGGAAGGCGAGCAGTACTTC. The chain combines TRBV6-5 with TRBJ2-7, with D possibly matching TRBD2 (6 bases). CDR1 and CDR2 (germline): MNHEY, SVGAGI. Trimming removed 5 bases at V and 6 bases at J, with 17 bases between. The CDR3 contains 14 residues.